A selection of T cell receptor beta chains follows, all from one sample in a study of T-cell reconstitution after alpha-beta-depleted transplantation in children. TCRdb reprocessed the PCR reads via MiXCR and lists one record per CDR3 protein. The table includes almost 20,000 distinct CDR3 sequences, 10% to 15% detected once. The source was PBMCs, mostly from graft donor cells, collected 60 days after TCRalphabeta/CD19-depleted stem cell transplant. All receptors derive from a female patient aged 2 to 10 who had a stem cell transplant for congenital amegakaryocytic thrombocytopenia, so the T cells may come from the graft donor. Both conserved end residues are part of each CDR3. Each record gives: CDR3 DNA, CDR3 protein, V gene, clone size, CDR3 length, D gene, J gene. The D gene is left open where the match is weak. Clone size is not always given. Where it is, it says once, few, many or a class for expanded clones.

CDR3 DNA: TGTGCCAGCAGTTTTCGGGCTACCCAACGGGAATCCTACGAGCAGTACTTC; CDR3 protein: CASSFRATQRESYEQYF; V gene: TRBV28; clone size: many; CDR3 length: 17; D gene: -; J gene: TRBJ2-7
CDR3 DNA: TGCGCCAGCAGCCTCGACAGGGCCCTGAATCAGCCCCAGCATTTT; CDR3 protein: CASSLDRALNQPQHF; V gene: TRBV4-3; clone size: -; CDR3 length: 15; D gene: TRBD1; J gene: TRBJ1-5
CDR3 DNA: TGTGCCAGCAGTTTAATCGGGGGTCCTAACTACGAGCAGTACTTC; CDR3 protein: CASSLIGGPNYEQYF; V gene: TRBV12-3/TRBV12-4; clone size: many; CDR3 length: 15; D gene: -; J gene: TRBJ2-7
CDR3 DNA: TGTGCCACCAGCAGAGATCGTAACACTGAAGCTTTCTTT; CDR3 protein: CATSRDRNTEAFF; V gene: TRBV15; clone size: many; CDR3 length: 13; D gene: -; J gene: TRBJ1-1
CDR3 DNA: TGCGCCAGCAGCTTTGACAGGGCAGGCTACGAGCAGTACTTC; CDR3 protein: CASSFDRAGYEQYF; V gene: TRBV5-1; clone size: few; CDR3 length: 14; D gene: TRBD1; J gene: TRBJ2-7
CDR3 DNA: TGTGCCAGCAGCCCGTTAATCGGGGAGCAGTACTTC; CDR3 protein: CASSPLIGEQYF; V gene: TRBV7-8; clone size: many; CDR3 length: 12; D gene: -; J gene: TRBJ2-7
CDR3 DNA: TGCAGTGCTTCAGGCGACAGGGGCTCGGGGTCGAACTATGGCTACACCTTC; CDR3 protein: CSASGDRGSGSNYGYTF; V gene: TRBV20-1; clone size: many; CDR3 length: 17; D gene: TRBD1; J gene: TRBJ1-2
CDR3 DNA: TGTGCCAGCATTGGGAGAGAGGGTATCACAGATACGCAGTATTTT; CDR3 protein: CASIGREGITDTQYF; V gene: TRBV27; clone size: many; CDR3 length: 15; D gene: -; J gene: TRBJ2-3
CDR3 DNA: TGCGCCAGCGGAGGGGACGGAAACACCGGGGAGCTGTTTTTT; CDR3 protein: CASGGDGNTGELFF; V gene: TRBV5-1; clone size: many; CDR3 length: 14; D gene: -; J gene: TRBJ2-2
CDR3 DNA: TGTGCCAGCCATAGGCGACTAGCGCAGACCTACAATGAGCAGTTCTTC; CDR3 protein: CASHRRLAQTYNEQFF; V gene: TRBV4-2; clone size: few; CDR3 length: 16; D gene: TRBD2; J gene: TRBJ2-1
CDR3 DNA: TGTGCCAGCAGTTTAAGGGCCCGACACGGAGAGACCCAGTACTTC; CDR3 protein: CASSLRARHGETQYF; V gene: TRBV6-5; clone size: many; CDR3 length: 15; D gene: -; J gene: TRBJ2-5
CDR3 DNA: TGTGCCAGCAGCTCGCGCCGGACAGGCGTGGACGAGCAGTACTTC; CDR3 protein: CASSSRRTGVDEQYF; V gene: TRBV7-8; clone size: -; CDR3 length: 15; D gene: TRBD1; J gene: TRBJ2-7
CDR3 DNA: TGTGCCAGCTCGGGGGACAGTTGGAAAAACATTCAGTACTTC; CDR3 protein: CASSGDSWKNIQYF; V gene: TRBV18; clone size: many; CDR3 length: 14; D gene: TRBD1; J gene: TRBJ2-4
CDR3 DNA: TGTGCCAGCAGTTATACAGGGGAGGCAGATCAGCCCCAGCATTTT; CDR3 protein: CASSYTGEADQPQHF; V gene: TRBV6-5; clone size: many; CDR3 length: 15; D gene: TRBD1; J gene: TRBJ1-5
CDR3 DNA: TGTGCCAGCAGCCCCCCCGCGGGAGGGTTAAATGAGCAGTTCTTC; CDR3 protein: CASSPPAGGLNEQFF; V gene: TRBV6-1; clone size: -; CDR3 length: 15; D gene: TRBD2; J gene: TRBJ2-1
CDR3 DNA: TGCGCCAGCAGCTTCGGGACATCCTTGGAGACCCAGTACTTC; CDR3 protein: CASSFGTSLETQYF; V gene: TRBV5-1; clone size: many; CDR3 length: 14; D gene: -; J gene: TRBJ2-5
CDR3 DNA: TGTGCCAGCAGTATGACAAACATTCAGTACTTC; CDR3 protein: CASSMTNIQYF; V gene: TRBV12-3/TRBV12-4; clone size: many; CDR3 length: 11; D gene: -; J gene: TRBJ2-4
CDR3 DNA: TGCGCCTCAAGACGGGGGACTAGGCATCGAGGCGAGCAGTACTTC; CDR3 protein: CASRRGTRHRGEQYF; V gene: TRBV23-1; clone size: many; CDR3 length: 15; D gene: TRBD2; J gene: TRBJ2-7
CDR3 DNA: TGCGCCAGCAGCCAAGGAACTAACAATGAGCAGTTCTTC; CDR3 protein: CASSQGTNNEQFF; V gene: TRBV4-1; clone size: many; CDR3 length: 13; D gene: -; J gene: TRBJ2-1
CDR3 DNA: TGCAGTGCTAGCGATGGGGCAGCCTATAATTCACCCCTCCACTTT; CDR3 protein: CSASDGAAYNSPLHF; V gene: TRBV20-1; clone size: -; CDR3 length: 15; D gene: -; J gene: TRBJ1-6
CDR3 DNA: TGTGCCTGGAGTGTAAGACCAGCGGGAGCCTACAATGAGCAGTTCTTC; CDR3 protein: CAWSVRPAGAYNEQFF; V gene: TRBV30; clone size: many; CDR3 length: 16; D gene: TRBD2; J gene: TRBJ2-1
CDR3 DNA: TGCAGTGCTAAAGGACTAGCGGGGGCCTACGAGCAGTACTTC; CDR3 protein: CSAKGLAGAYEQYF; V gene: TRBV20-1; clone size: -; CDR3 length: 14; D gene: TRBD2; J gene: TRBJ2-7
CDR3 DNA: TGCAGCGTGGCGGGAAGGGAGGATAACTATGGCTACACCTTC; CDR3 protein: CSVAGREDNYGYTF; V gene: TRBV29-1; clone size: many; CDR3 length: 14; D gene: -; J gene: TRBJ1-2
CDR3 DNA: TGTGCCAGCAGCCCAACACCGAAAGTCTACGAGCAGTACTTC; CDR3 protein: CASSPTPKVYEQYF; V gene: TRBV3-1; clone size: -; CDR3 length: 14; D gene: -; J gene: TRBJ2-7